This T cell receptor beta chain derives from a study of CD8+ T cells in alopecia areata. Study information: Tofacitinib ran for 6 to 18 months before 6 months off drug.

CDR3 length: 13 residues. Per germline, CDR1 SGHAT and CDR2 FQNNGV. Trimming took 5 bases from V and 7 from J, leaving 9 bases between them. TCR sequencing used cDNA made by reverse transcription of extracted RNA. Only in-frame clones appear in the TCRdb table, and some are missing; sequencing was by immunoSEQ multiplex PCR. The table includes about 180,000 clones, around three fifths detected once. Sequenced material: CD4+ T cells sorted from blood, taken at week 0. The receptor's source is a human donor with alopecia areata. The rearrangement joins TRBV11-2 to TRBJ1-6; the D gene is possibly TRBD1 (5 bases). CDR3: CASSTGENSPLHF. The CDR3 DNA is TGTGCCAGCAGCACAGGCGAGAATTCACCCCTCCACTTT.